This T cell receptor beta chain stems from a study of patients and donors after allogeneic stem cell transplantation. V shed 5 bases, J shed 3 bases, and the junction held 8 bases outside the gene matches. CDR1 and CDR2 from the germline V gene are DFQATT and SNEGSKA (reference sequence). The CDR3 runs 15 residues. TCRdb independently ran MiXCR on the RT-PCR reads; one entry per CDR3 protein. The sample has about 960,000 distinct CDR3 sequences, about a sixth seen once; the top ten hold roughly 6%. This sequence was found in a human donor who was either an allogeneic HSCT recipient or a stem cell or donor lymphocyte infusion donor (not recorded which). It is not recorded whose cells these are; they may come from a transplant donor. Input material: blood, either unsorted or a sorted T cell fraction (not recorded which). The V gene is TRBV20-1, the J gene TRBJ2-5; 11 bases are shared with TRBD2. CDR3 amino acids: CSAREGLADKETQYF. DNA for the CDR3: TGCAGTGCTCGCGAGGGACTAGCGGATAAAGAGACCCAGTACTTC.